One sample yielded the 13 T cell receptor beta chains listed below, sequenced in a study of T cell changes during pregnancy in multiple sclerosis. The method was immunoSEQ multiplex PCR; TCRdb's version includes in-frame clones alone and lacks a portion of them. The sample lists over 35,000 clones; 85% to 95% were seen once. The sequencing sample was made of peripheral blood. These receptors were taken from a female donor with multiple sclerosis, enrolled in a pregnancy study.

The rearrangement links TRBV4-1 to TRBJ2-7; TRBD2 matches 10 bases. The CDR3 runs to 18 residues. Germline V CDR1 and CDR2: MGHRA, YSYEKL. V trimming: 3 bases; J trimming: 7 bases; junction bases outside the gene matches: 18. The CDR3 sequence is CASSQEDPSGSPFGEQYF. The DNA for the CDR3 is TGCGCCAGCAGCCAGGAGGACCCTAGCGGGAGTCCCTTCGGTGAGCAGTACTTC.

The J gene is TRBJ2-2, the V gene TRBV5-4, with 8 bases matching TRBD2. Germline V gives CDR1 SGHNT, CDR2 YYREEE (reference sequence). This CDR3 contains 15 residues. The junction had 9 bases not matched to a gene; V was cut back by 4 bases and J by 7 bases. The CDR3 DNA is TGTGCCAGCAGCCCCGACGGGAGGGCCCACGGGGAGCTGTTTTTT. Protein: CASSPDGRAHGELFF. The complete variable domain, with remaining parts taken from reference TRBV5-4 and TRBJ2-2, reads ETGVTQSPTHLIKTRGQQVTLRCSSQSGHNTVSWYQQALGQGPQFIFQYYREEENGRGNFPPRFSGLQFPNYSSELNVNALELDDSALYLCASSPDGRAHGELFFGEGSRLTVL.

The gene calls are TRBV9 and TRBJ2-7; 10 nucleotides match TRBD2. Germline assignment: CDR1 SGDLS and CDR2 YYNGEE. With 2 bases clipped from V and 2 bases from J, the junction kept 4 bases outside the gene matches. The CDR3 length is 15 residues. DNA of the CDR3: TGTGCCAGCAGCGTCTCTAGCGGGGGAACCTACGAGCAGTACTTC. This sequence encodes CASSVSSGGTYEQYF.

V gene TRBV18 combines with J gene TRBJ1-2; D remains unclear. Trimming stripped 3 bases from V and 2 bases from J, with 10 bases between. Germline loops: CDR1 KGHSH, CDR2 LQKENI. The CDR3 covers 14 residues. The CDR3 is CASSPSTRNYGYTF. CDR3 nucleotide sequence: TGTGCCAGCTCACCGTCGACTCGAAACTATGGCTACACCTTC.

This clone was counted once. CDR3 residues: CASSLDDTQYF. As DNA, the CDR3 is TGCGCCAGCAGCCTGGACGATACGCAGTATTTT. This chain links TRBV5-1 with TRBJ2-3; D is undetermined. V lost 4 bases, J lost 6 bases, and 6 bases lay in between. Germline V gene sequence: CDR1 SGHRS, CDR2 YFSETQ. The CDR3 is 11 amino acids. Filled out from reference TRBV5-1 and TRBJ2-3, the complete variable domain reads KAGVTQTPRYLIKTRGQQVTLSCSPISGHRSVSWYQQTPGQGLQFLFEYFSETQRNKGNFPGRFSGRQFSNSRSEMNVSTLELGDSALYLCASSLDDTQYFGPGTRLTVL.

The chain is built from TRBV12-5 and TRBJ1-2, with D perhaps matching TRBD1 (5 bases). Germline CDR1 LGHNT, CDR2 FRNRAP. There are 15 residues in the CDR3. Trimming cost V 2 bases and J 6 bases, with 16 bases left between them. The CDR3 DNA follows: TGTGCTAGTGGTTTGCCCGGCCAGGGCCCCCATGGCTACACCTTC. Residues: CASGLPGQGPHGYTF.

The genes are TRBV15 and TRBJ2-3, with 8 bases identical to TRBD2. CDR1 and CDR2 from the germline V gene are LNHNV and YYDKDF (reference sequence). Trimming took 3 bases from V and 4 from J; bases not matched to a gene: 6. This CDR3 has 15 amino acids. CDR3 in amino acids: CATSSYGRAPDTQYF. The CDR3 coding sequence is TGTGCCACCAGCAGTTACGGGAGGGCCCCAGATACGCAGTATTTT.

The V and J genes are TRBV6-5 and TRBJ1-2, with a weak D call TRBD1 (6 bases). Germline V lookup: CDR1 MNHEY, CDR2 SVGAGI. V was shortened by 0 bases and J by 4 bases, with 12 bases between the two germline ends. The CDR3 spans 15 residues. The CDR3 DNA reads as TGTGCCAGCAGTTACTCGTGGGGGCAGGGCTATGGCTACACCTTC. It yields the protein CASSYSWGQGYGYTF.

The J gene is TRBJ1-3, the V gene TRBV7-2; D not resolved. Between the trimmed V and J ends, which lost 4 bases and 0 bases, there was a span of 10 bases. Germline loops: CDR1 SGHTA, CDR2 FQGNSA. The CDR3 extends over 15 amino acids. CDR3 sequence reads: CASSYYASSGNTIYF. The CDR3 region has the DNA TGTGCCAGCAGCTACTATGCCAGCTCTGGAAACACCATATATTTT.

The gene calls are TRBV2 and TRBJ2-7, with D perhaps being TRBD1 or TRBD2 (5 bases each). The CDR3 is 13 residues long. The germline V gene has CDR1 SNHLY and CDR2 FYNNEI. Deletions cut 5 bases from V and 2 bases from J, with 10 bases between. The CDR3 loop reads CASSSGTAYEQYF. The CDR3, as DNA: TGTGCCAGCAGTTCCGGGACCGCCTACGAGCAGTACTTC. The complete variable domain, with remaining parts taken from reference TRBV2 and TRBJ2-7, reads EPEVTQTPSHQVTQMGQEVILRCVPISNHLYFYWYRQILGQKVEFLVSFYNNEISEKSEIFDDQFSVERPDGSNFTLKIRSTKLEDSAMYFCASSSGTAYEQYFGPGTRLTVT.

This chain connects TRBV19 to TRBJ1-5; D gene unclear. This CDR3 is built from 12 residues. Germline CDR1 is LNHDA and CDR2 is SQIVND (reference sequence). Between the trimmed V and J ends, which lost 2 bases and 6 bases, there was a span of 5 bases. This chain's CDR3 is CASSIRGQPQHF. In DNA, the CDR3 is TGTGCCAGTAGTATACGGGGTCAGCCCCAGCATTTT.

V is TRBV7-9 and J is TRBJ1-1; the D is unclear. The V end lost 2 bases, the J end lost 1 base, and 11 bases lay between the germline ends. The germline CDR1 and CDR2 sequences are SEHNR and FQNEAQ (reference sequence). The length of the CDR3 is 15 residues. CDR3 in amino acids: CASSLLWVWNTEAFF. Here the CDR3 DNA reads TGTGCCAGCAGCTTACTGTGGGTGTGGAACACTGAAGCTTTCTTT.

V gene TRBV5-1 combines with J gene TRBJ2-5; D gene ambiguous. Looked up from germline, CDR1 is SGHRS and CDR2 is YFSETQ. Trimming pared 1 base from V and 5 bases from J, leaving 9 bases between. The CDR3 has 13 amino acids. The CDR3 DNA reads TGCGCCAGCAGCTTGTGGCCCCAGGAGACCCAGTACTTC. Translated, it gives CASSLWPQETQYF.